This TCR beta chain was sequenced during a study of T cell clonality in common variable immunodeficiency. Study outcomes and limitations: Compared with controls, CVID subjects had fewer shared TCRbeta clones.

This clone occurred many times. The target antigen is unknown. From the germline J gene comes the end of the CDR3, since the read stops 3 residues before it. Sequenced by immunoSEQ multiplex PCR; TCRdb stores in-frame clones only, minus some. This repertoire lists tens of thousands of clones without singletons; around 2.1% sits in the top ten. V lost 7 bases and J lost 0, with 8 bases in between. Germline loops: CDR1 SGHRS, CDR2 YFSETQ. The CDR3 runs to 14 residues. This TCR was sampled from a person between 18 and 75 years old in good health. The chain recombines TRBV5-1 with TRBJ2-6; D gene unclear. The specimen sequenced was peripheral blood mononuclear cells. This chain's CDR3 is CASSPDSGANVLTF. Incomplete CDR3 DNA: TGCGCCAGCTCTCCAGACTCTGGGGCCAACGTC.